The TCR beta chain under discussion was sequenced for a study of identical twins. Study-wide results and caveats: The abundant beta clonotypes from cord blood had fewer insertions, and memory repertoires had none of this. Sharing of beta out-of-frame sequences by twins showed a weaker excess.

The sample holds many counts of this clonotype. No antigen is known for it. Looked up from germline, CDR1 is SEHNR and CDR2 is FQNEAQ (reference sequence). Trimming stripped 5 bases from V and 2 bases from J, with 17 bases between. This CDR3 has 16 amino acids. Each CDR3 protein gets one entry after TCRdb re-called the 5' RACE reads with MiXCR. The sample contains 200,000 to 250,000 distinct CDR3 sequences, 7.5% of which appear only once. These data were also reused for a study on yellow fever vaccine responses in identical twins.

The sample taken for sequencing was memory (CD45RO+) T cells sorted from blood. This clonotype was obtained from a woman younger than 30 in good health. This sequence joins TRBV7-9 and TRBJ2-3, with D maybe TRBD2 (5 bases). As DNA, the CDR3 is TGTGCCAGCAGCCCTCCGGGATTCGCCAACACAGATACGCAGTATTTT. Residues: CASSPPGFANTDTQYF.